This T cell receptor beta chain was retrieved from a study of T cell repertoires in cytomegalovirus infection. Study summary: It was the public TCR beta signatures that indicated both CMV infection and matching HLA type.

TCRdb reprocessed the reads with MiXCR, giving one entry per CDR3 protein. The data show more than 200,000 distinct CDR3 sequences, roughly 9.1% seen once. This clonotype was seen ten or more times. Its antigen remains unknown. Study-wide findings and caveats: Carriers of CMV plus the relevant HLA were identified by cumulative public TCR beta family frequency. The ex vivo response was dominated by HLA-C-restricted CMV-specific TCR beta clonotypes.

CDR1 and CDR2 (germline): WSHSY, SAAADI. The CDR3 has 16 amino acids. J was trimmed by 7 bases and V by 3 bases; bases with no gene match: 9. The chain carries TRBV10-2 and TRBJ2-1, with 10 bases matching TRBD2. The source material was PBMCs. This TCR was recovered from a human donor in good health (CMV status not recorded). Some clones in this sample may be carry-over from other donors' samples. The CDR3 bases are TGCGCCAGCAGTGATACGAATAGCGGGAGGTTGAATGAGCAGTTCTTC. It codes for CASSDTNSGRLNEQFF.